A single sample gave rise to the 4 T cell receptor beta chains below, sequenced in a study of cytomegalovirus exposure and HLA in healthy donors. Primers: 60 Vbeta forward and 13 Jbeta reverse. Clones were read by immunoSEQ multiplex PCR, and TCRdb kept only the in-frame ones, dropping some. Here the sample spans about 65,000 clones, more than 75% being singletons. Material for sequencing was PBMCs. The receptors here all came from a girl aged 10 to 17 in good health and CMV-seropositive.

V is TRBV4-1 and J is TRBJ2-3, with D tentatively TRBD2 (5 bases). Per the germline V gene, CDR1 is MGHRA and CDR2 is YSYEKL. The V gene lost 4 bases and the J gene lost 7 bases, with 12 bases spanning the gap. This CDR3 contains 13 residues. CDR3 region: CASSPKEGYTQYF. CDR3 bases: TGCGCCAGCAGCCCGAAAGAGGGATATACGCAGTATTTT.

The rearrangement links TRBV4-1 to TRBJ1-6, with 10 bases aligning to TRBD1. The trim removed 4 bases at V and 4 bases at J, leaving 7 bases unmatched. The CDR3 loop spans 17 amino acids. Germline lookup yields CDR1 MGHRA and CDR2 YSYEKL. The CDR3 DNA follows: TGCGCCAGCAGCCCCGACCGGGACAGGGGTTATAATTCACCCCTCCACTTT. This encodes CASSPDRDRGYNSPLHF.

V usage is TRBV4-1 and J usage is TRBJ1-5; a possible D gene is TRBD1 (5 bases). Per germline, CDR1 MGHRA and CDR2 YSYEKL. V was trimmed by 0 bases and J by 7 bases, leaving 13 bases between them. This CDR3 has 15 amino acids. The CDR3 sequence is CASSQEGSQGQPQHF. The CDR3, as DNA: TGCGCCAGCAGCCAAGAGGGGTCCCAGGGCCAGCCCCAGCATTTT.

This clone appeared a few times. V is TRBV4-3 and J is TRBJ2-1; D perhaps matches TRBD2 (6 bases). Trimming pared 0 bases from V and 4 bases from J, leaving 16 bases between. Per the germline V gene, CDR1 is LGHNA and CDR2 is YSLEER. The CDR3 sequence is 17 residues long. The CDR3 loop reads CASSQDGWGDPYNEQFF. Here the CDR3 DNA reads TGCGCCAGCAGCCAAGACGGTTGGGGGGATCCATACAATGAGCAGTTCTTC.